Following are 8 T cell receptor beta chains from one sample sequenced in a study of cytomegalovirus exposure and HLA in healthy donors. PCR primers comprised 60 Vbeta and 13 Jbeta primers. Sequencing was performed with immunoSEQ multiplex PCR; in TCRdb, only in-frame clones are kept and a portion is missing. This table holds some 150,000 clones, around 81% found once. Sequenced input: PBMCs. The receptors originated from a woman in her 40s in good health and CMV-seropositive.

The genes are TRBV19 and TRBJ2-1, with 13 positions matching TRBD2. Germline V gene lookup returns CDR1 LNHDA and CDR2 SQIVND (reference sequence). The ends lost 2 bases at V and 4 bases at J; junction bases unmatched: 5. The CDR3 covers 17 residues. This chain's CDR3 is CASSISSLAGGYNEQFF. In DNA form, the CDR3 reads TGTGCCAGTAGTATATCCTCACTAGCGGGAGGGTACAATGAGCAGTTCTTC.

The chain combines TRBV27 with TRBJ2-2; D is perhaps TRBD1 (5 bases). V dropped 3 bases and J dropped 6 bases, with 5 bases sitting between them. This CDR3 is 12 amino acids long. Germline CDR1 reads MNHEY; CDR2 reads SMNVEV (reference sequence). The DNA of the CDR3 is TGTGCCAGCAGTTTGGGGCCCGGGGAGCTGTTTTTT. It specifies CASSLGPGELFF.

V is TRBV18 and J is TRBJ1-2; TRBD1 matches at 7 bases. Germline CDR1 and CDR2: KGHSH and LQKENI. With V trimmed by 6 bases and J by 3 bases, 7 bases remained unmatched. The length of the CDR3 is 14 residues. CDR3 amino acids: CASSTPDRDYGYTF. The DNA for the CDR3 is TGTGCCAGCTCGACGCCTGACAGGGACTATGGCTACACCTTC.

In the case of this clone: This specimen includes other DNA sequences encoding the same CDR3. The J gene is TRBJ2-2, the V gene TRBV5-1; D is uncertain. The V gene lost 0 bases and the J gene lost 4 bases, with 10 bases spanning the gap. Germline V CDR1 and CDR2: SGHRS, YFSETQ. This CDR3 contains 15 residues. CDR3 region: CASSLVSGSTGELFF. The CDR3 coding sequence is TGCGCCAGCAGCTTGGTTTCGGGTTCCACCGGGGAGCTGTTTTTT.

The genes are TRBV9 and TRBJ2-1; 9 bases match TRBD2. Germline V gene sequence: CDR1 SGDLS, CDR2 YYNGEE. V was pared by 3 bases and J by 8 bases, with 12 bases of the junction left unmatched. This CDR3 has 16 residues. In DNA form, the CDR3 reads TGTGCCAGCAGCGCCCGTCCGGGACTAGCAATCGATGAGCAGTTCTTC. Translating it yields CASSARPGLAIDEQFF.

The V call is TRBV9, the J call TRBJ2-3, with D possibly TRBD1 on 5 matching bases. The CDR3 totals 16 residues. Trimming left V 3 bases short and J 1 base short, with 15 bases between. CDR1 and CDR2 from the germline V gene are SGDLS and YYNGEE. The CDR3, as DNA: TGTGCCAGCAGCGGATCAGGGTGGTCGGGCACAGATACGCAGTATTTT. Protein sequence: CASSGSGWSGTDTQYF. Variable domain in full (rest from reference TRBV9 and TRBJ2-3): DSGVTQTPKHLITATGQRVTLRCSPRSGDLSVYWYQQSLDQGLQFLIQYYNGEERAKGNILERFSAQQFPDLHSELNLSSLELGDSALYFCASSGSGWSGTDTQYFGPGTRLTVL.

The chain links TRBV30 to TRBJ2-1; 7 bases line up with TRBD2. Trimming took 8 bases from V and 0 from J; bases not matched to a gene: 4. The V gene's germline CDR1 is GTSNPN and CDR2 SVGIG (reference sequence). The CDR3 has 13 residues. CDR3 coding DNA: TGTGCCGGTGGGGGGGACTCCTACAATGAGCAGTTCTTC. As protein: CAGGGDSYNEQFF.

In this sample, this clone turned up once. The chain is built from TRBV7-6 and TRBJ1-4; D call uncertain. V was clipped by 0 bases and J by 6 bases, with 11 bases between them. The CDR3 contains 15 residues. Looked up from germline, CDR1 is SGHVS and CDR2 is FNYEAQ. The CDR3 is CASSLARGFDEKLFF. In DNA form, the CDR3 reads TGTGCCAGCAGCTTAGCGCGAGGGTTCGATGAAAAACTGTTTTTT.